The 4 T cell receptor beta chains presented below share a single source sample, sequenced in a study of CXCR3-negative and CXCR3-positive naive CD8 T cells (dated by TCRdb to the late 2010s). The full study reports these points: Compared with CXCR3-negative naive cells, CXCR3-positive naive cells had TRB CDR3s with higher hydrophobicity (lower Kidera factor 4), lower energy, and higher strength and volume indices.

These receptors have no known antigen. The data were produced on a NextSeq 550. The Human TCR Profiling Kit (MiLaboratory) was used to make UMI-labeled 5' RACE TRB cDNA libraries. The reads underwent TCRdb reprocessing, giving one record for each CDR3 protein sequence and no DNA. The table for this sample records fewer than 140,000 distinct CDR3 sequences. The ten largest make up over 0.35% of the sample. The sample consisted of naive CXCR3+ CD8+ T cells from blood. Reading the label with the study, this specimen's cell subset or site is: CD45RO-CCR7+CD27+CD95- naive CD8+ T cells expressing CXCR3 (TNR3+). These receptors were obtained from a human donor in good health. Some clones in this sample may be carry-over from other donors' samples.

This CDR3 is CASSLGLYPSTDTQYF. The genes are TRBV21-1 and TRBJ2-3; TCRdb gives TRBD2 as the D gene, but with no DNA this cannot be confirmed. TRBV21-1 is a pseudogene locus. The CDR3 is 16 residues long.

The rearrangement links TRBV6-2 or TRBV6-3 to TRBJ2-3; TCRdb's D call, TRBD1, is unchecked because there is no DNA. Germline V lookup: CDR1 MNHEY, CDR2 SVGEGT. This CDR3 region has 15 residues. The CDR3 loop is CASIPGTGSTDTQYF.

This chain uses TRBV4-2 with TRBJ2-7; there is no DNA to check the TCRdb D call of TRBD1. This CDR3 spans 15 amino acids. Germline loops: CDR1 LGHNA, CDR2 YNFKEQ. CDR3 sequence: CASSQGGQGAYEQYF.

The CDR3 region is CASSQVSGAGELFF. The chain combines TRBV3-1 with TRBJ2-2. This CDR3 is built from 14 residues. Germline-derived CDR1 and CDR2 are LGHDT and YNNKEL (reference sequence). Supplemented by reference TRBV3-1 and TRBJ2-2, the full variable domain reads DTAVSQTPKYLVTQMGNDKSIKCEQNLGHDTMYWYKQDSKKFLKIMFSYNNKELIINETVPNRFSPKSPDKAHLNLHINSLELGDSAVYFCASSQVSGAGELFFGEGSRLTVL.